This is a list of T cell receptor beta chains from one sample in a study of blood T cell repertoires in COVID-19. Sequencing was performed with immunoSEQ multiplex PCR; in TCRdb, only in-frame clones are kept and a portion is missing. The data show tens of thousands of clones, roughly 82% seen once. Sample: peripheral blood. The receptors derive from a man between 60 and 70 years old with acute or convalescent COVID-19. Both conserved end residues are trimmed from each CDR3. Fields, in order: V gene, D gene, clone size, CDR3 protein. The D gene is left open where the match is weak. Rows give clone size only sometimes, using once, few, many, or a class for an expanded clone.

V: TRBV19; D: TRBD2; size: NA; CDR3: ASNSRGDTGELF
V: TRBV6-5; D: TRBD2; size: NA; CDR3: ASRSGTMGTDTQY
V: TRBV7-3; D: NA; size: NA; CDR3: ASSLTPGSYNEQF
V: TRBV19; D: TRBD1; size: NA; CDR3: ASMERGRFNTGELF
V: TRBV3-1/TRBV3-2; D: NA; size: NA; CDR3: ASSPGTHGYT
V: TRBV28; D: NA; size: NA; CDR3: ASSEPGVLGDGYT
V: TRBV29-1; D: TRBD1; size: NA; CDR3: SVKTGTGVGYGYT
V: TRBV18; D: TRBD1; size: NA; CDR3: ASSPSGQGTGELF
V: TRBV19; D: NA; size: NA; CDR3: ASSNQISSTDTQY
V: TRBV6-1; D: TRBD1; size: NA; CDR3: ASSEPGQGGYEQY
V: TRBV7-9; D: NA; size: NA; CDR3: ASSLETAVYGYT
V: TRBV10-3; D: TRBD2; size: NA; CDR3: AISEPTGLAGVHGELF
V: TRBV7-9; D: TRBD1; size: NA; CDR3: ASSPGQGRTDTQY
V: TRBV19; D: NA; size: NA; CDR3: ASNKQLWNTEAF
V: TRBV7-2; D: NA; size: NA; CDR3: ASSLAGGTALGELF
V: TRBV11-3; D: TRBD1; size: NA; CDR3: ASSLGRGRETQY
V: TRBV7-2; D: TRBD2; size: NA; CDR3: ASSLSSGGKTQY
V: TRBV19; D: TRBD1; size: NA; CDR3: ASSPTGDNQPQH
V: TRBV28; D: NA; size: NA; CDR3: ASSLPTGVVVAF
V: TRBV24-1; D: NA; size: NA; CDR3: ATSGTLNTGELF
V: TRBV19; D: TRBD1; size: NA; CDR3: ASSSHPGTATNTGELF
V: TRBV2; D: TRBD1; size: once; CDR3: ASSTGTGHEAF
V: TRBV7-2; D: NA; size: few; CDR3: ASSLMSTQPQH
V: TRBV4-1; D: NA; size: once; CDR3: ASSQDVGNLQF
V: TRBV5-8; D: TRBD1; size: few; CDR3: ASNLQGTSNQPQH
V: TRBV19; D: NA; size: NA; CDR3: ASIVSGGMGYT
V: TRBV18; D: TRBD1; size: NA; CDR3: ASSPVGQRFSTEAF
V: TRBV28; D: TRBD1; size: NA; CDR3: ASIQGGPSAQH